A single sample gave rise to the 18 T cell receptor beta chains below, sequenced in a study of shared clonotypes between healthy human individuals. Naive CD8 isolation took CD45RO-negative cells positively selected for CCR7 and excluded terminally differentiated effector memory CD45RA+ cells. The repertoire was sequenced with immunoSEQ multiplex PCR; TCRdb's copy has only in-frame clones and lacks some. Among about 2.1 million clones listed, approximately 94% were seen once. Material: naive CD8+ T cells from PBMCs. The receptor source for this set is a man aged 18 to 29 in good health. Some clones in this sample may be carry-over from other donors' samples.

The CDR3 reads CASSIGLFDEGGYTF. For the CDR3, the DNA is TGTGCCAGTAGTATTGGTCTCTTCGATGAGGGTGGCTACACCTTC. The chain joins TRBV19 to TRBJ1-2; D not resolved. Germline V gene data show CDR1 as LNHDA and CDR2 as SQIVND (reference sequence). Trimming shortened V by 3 bases and J by 7 bases, and 18 bases separated the two germline ends. The CDR3 is 15 residues long.

This chain joins TRBV19 and TRBJ2-1; 13 bases match TRBD2. The ends lost 4 bases at V and 6 bases at J; junction bases unmatched: 3. CDR1 is LNHDA and CDR2 is SQIVND in the germline V gene (reference sequence). CDR3 length equals 15 residues. Written as DNA, the CDR3 is TGTGCCAGTAGTACAGGACTAGCGGGAGCCAATGAGCAGTTCTTC. Amino acids: CASSTGLAGANEQFF.

V gene TRBV6-5 combines with J gene TRBJ1-6; tentative D call: TRBD1 (6 bases). V was cut by 2 bases and J by 13 bases, with 9 bases left in between. The V gene's germline CDR1 is MNHEY and CDR2 SVGAGI. The CDR3 runs 12 residues. The CDR3 DNA is TGTGCCAGCAGTTACGAGGGGGGCCCCCTCCACTTT. The encoded protein is CASSYEGGPLHF.

The rearrangement uses TRBV7-6 and TRBJ2-3; 9 nucleotides line up with TRBD2. CDR3 length: 19 amino acids. CDR1 SGHVS and CDR2 FNYEAQ come from the germline V gene. V gave up 0 bases and J gave up 3 bases; unmatched junction bases: 13. CDR3 sequence: CASSLALIRAGGPTDTQYF. CDR3 nucleotide sequence: TGTGCCAGCAGCTTAGCGCTAATAAGGGCGGGAGGGCCAACAGATACGCAGTATTTT.

The chain links TRBV6-5 to TRBJ2-2; D is unclear. The CDR3 covers 14 residues. Germline V gene lookup returns CDR1 MNHEY and CDR2 SVGAGI. V shed 2 bases and J shed 5 bases, with 9 bases lying between them. This CDR3 is CASSYLTETGELFF. CDR3 sequence (DNA): TGTGCCAGCAGTTACCTCACAGAAACCGGGGAGCTGTTTTTT.

This sequence joins TRBV4-2 and TRBJ2-1, with 10 bases that match TRBD2. V gave up 1 base and J gave up 3 bases; unmatched junction bases: 6. The CDR3 is 17 amino acids. CDR1 is LGHNA and CDR2 is YNFKEQ in the germline V gene. CDR3 sequence: CASSQVAGGNNYNEQFF. CDR3 sequence (DNA): TGTGCCAGCAGCCAAGTAGCGGGAGGCAACAACTACAATGAGCAGTTCTTC.

The genes are TRBV2 and TRBJ1-2; 8 bases fit TRBD1. CDR3 length: 15 residues. The J segment lost 5 bases and the V segment lost 4 bases, leaving 9 bases of the junction unmatched. The germline gives CDR1 SNHLY, CDR2 FYNNEI. CDR3 sequence: CASSGRDRSIYGYTF. CDR3 coding DNA: TGTGCCAGCAGTGGCAGGGACAGGTCGATTTATGGCTACACCTTC.

The J gene is TRBJ2-1, the V gene TRBV5-5, with D hard to call. V was trimmed by 4 bases and J by 10 bases, leaving 12 bases between them. Germline lookup yields CDR1 SGHKS and CDR2 YYEKEE (reference sequence). This CDR3 is built from 12 residues. In DNA form, the CDR3 reads TGTGCCAGCAGCCAGCGCAATATAGAGCAGTTCTTC. It yields the protein CASSQRNIEQFF.

The chain links TRBV11-2 to TRBJ2-1; 7 nucleotides agree with TRBD1. The germline V gene has CDR1 SGHAT and CDR2 FQNNGV. Trimming cost V 7 bases and J 7 bases; bases outside gene matches: 13. This CDR3 contains 15 residues. As DNA, the CDR3 is TGTGCCAGCACCCCGACAGGGACACTGGGGAATGAGCAGTTCTTC. Amino acids: CASTPTGTLGNEQFF.

The J gene is TRBJ1-2, the V gene TRBV6-5; 7 bases are a match to TRBD1. The trim removed 1 base at V and 4 bases at J, leaving 9 bases unmatched. The germline V gene encodes CDR1 MNHEY and CDR2 SVGAGI. The CDR3 is made up of 16 amino acids. The CDR3 bases are TGTGCCAGCAGTTACTTCCCCAGGGGGGTTAGCTATGGCTACACCTTC. This translates into CASSYFPRGVSYGYTF.

Comment on this clone: This specimen includes other DNA sequences encoding the same CDR3. V usage is TRBV9 and J usage is TRBJ2-7, with a tentative D call TRBD2 (5 bases). The V gene lost 0 bases and the J gene lost 3 bases, with 10 bases spanning the gap. The germline gives CDR1 SGDLS, CDR2 YYNGEE. This CDR3 is 14 amino acids long. CDR3 loop: CASSVGGLSYEQYF. CDR3 bases: TGTGCCAGCAGCGTAGGCGGGCTGAGCTACGAGCAGTACTTC.

This sequence joins TRBV6-1 and TRBJ2-7; 9 bases line up with TRBD1. The CDR3 extends over 15 amino acids. Germline V gives CDR1 MNHNS, CDR2 SASEGT. V trimming: 1 base; J trimming: 5 bases; junction bases outside the gene matches: 6. The CDR3 here is CASSEGGDREHEQYF. DNA of the CDR3: TGTGCCAGCAGTGAAGGTGGGGACAGGGAACACGAGCAGTACTTC.

This chain connects TRBV6-1 to TRBJ2-7, with a tentative D call TRBD2 (6 bases). Germline V gene sequence: CDR1 MNHNS, CDR2 SASEGT. V lost 0 bases and J lost 4, with 16 bases in between. The CDR3 runs to 16 residues. The CDR3 spells CASSEAGGLGAYEQYF. The CDR3 nucleotides are TGTGCCAGCAGTGAAGCTGGGGGGTTAGGAGCGTACGAGCAGTACTTC.

This chain joins TRBV27 and TRBJ2-1; D gene ambiguous. Per the germline V gene, CDR1 is MNHEY and CDR2 is SMNVEV (reference sequence). V lost 0 bases, J lost 0 bases, and 9 bases lay in between. The CDR3 runs 16 residues. CDR3 residues: CASSLSTRSSYNEQFF. The CDR3 DNA is TGTGCCAGCAGTTTATCGACGAGAAGCTCCTACAATGAGCAGTTCTTC.

V is TRBV9 and J is TRBJ2-1, with a weak D call TRBD2 (6 bases). There are 16 residues in the CDR3. V dropped 4 bases and J dropped 4 bases, with 18 bases sitting between them. Per germline, CDR1 SGDLS and CDR2 YYNGEE. The CDR3 nucleotides are TGTGCCAGCAGCTCCAAGACTTCGGGACTTTACAATGAGCAGTTCTTC. It specifies CASSSKTSGLYNEQFF.

This rearrangement joins TRBV27 to TRBJ1-2; 7 bases align to TRBD1. Looked up from germline, CDR1 is MNHEY and CDR2 is SMNVEV (reference sequence). The CDR3 is made up of 14 amino acids. Losses at the gene ends were 2 bases for V and 5 bases for J; bases not matched to a gene: 5. The CDR3 spells CASSLQGDLYGYTF. CDR3 coding DNA: TGTGCCAGCAGTTTACAGGGGGATTTATATGGCTACACCTTC.

The chain links TRBV30 to TRBJ1-1; perhaps TRBD1 as D (6 bases). The CDR3 has 15 residues. The germline V and J ends were trimmed by 5 bases and 0 bases, with 16 bases remaining between them. Germline-derived CDR1 and CDR2 are GTSNPN and SVGIG (reference sequence). CDR3 DNA sequence: TGTGCCTGGTTTGGGGGGCAGGCTATGAACACTGAAGCTTTCTTT. Protein product: CAWFGGQAMNTEAFF.

A few counts support this clone. The chain is built from TRBV5-1 and TRBJ2-7; D remains ambiguous. The ends were cut back, 0 bases at V and 6 bases at J, with 10 bases in the middle. This CDR3 has 13 residues. Germline CDR1 SGHRS, CDR2 YFSETQ. The CDR3 DNA reads as TGCGCCAGCAGCTTGGGTCCACCGCGCGAGCAGTACTTC. Translation: CASSLGPPREQYF.